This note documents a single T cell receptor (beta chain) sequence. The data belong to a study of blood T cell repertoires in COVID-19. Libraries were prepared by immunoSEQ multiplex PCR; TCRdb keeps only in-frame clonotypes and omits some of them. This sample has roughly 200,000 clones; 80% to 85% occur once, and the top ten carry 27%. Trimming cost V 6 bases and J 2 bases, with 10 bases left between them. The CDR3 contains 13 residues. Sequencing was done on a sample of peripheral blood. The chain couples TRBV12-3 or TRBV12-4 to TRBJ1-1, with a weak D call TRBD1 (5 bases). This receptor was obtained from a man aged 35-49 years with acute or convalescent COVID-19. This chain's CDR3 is CASSETDNTEAFF. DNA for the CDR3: TGTGCCAGCAGCGAGACAGACAACACTGAAGCTTTCTTT.